This T cell receptor (beta chain) was recovered during a study of T cell changes during pregnancy in multiple sclerosis. The assay was immunoSEQ multiplex PCR, and TCRdb's table has in-frame clones only and misses some. The sample lists approximately 45,000 clones, roughly 84% seen once, with about 0.6% in the top ten. The sequence came from a female donor with multiple sclerosis, enrolled in a pregnancy study. Source: CD4+ T cells from peripheral blood mononuclear cells, taken before pregnancy.

The CDR3 coding sequence is TGCGCCAGCAGCGTATCAGGGTCTTTATTGGAGTCGTTCTTC. This sequence encodes CASSVSGSLLESFF. This rearrangement joins TRBV5-1 to TRBJ2-1; perhaps TRBD1 as D (5 bases). Germline V lookup: CDR1 SGHRS, CDR2 YFSETQ. The CDR3 is 14 amino acids. V gave up 4 bases and J gave up 15 bases, with 23 bases separating them.